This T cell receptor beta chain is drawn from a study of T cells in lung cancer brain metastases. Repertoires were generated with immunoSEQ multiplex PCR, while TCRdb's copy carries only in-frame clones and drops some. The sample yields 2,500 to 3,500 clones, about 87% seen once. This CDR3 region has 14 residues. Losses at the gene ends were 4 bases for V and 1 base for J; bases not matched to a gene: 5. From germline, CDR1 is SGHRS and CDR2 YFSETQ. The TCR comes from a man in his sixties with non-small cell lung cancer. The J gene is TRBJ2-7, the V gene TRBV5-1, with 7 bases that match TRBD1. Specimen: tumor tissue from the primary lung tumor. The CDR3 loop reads CASSQGDRSYEQYF. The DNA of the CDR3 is TGCGCCAGCAGCCAAGGGGACAGATCCTACGAGCAGTACTTC.